The rows below give T cell receptor beta chains drawn from one sample of a study of CD8 T cells in Susac syndrome. Via MiXCR, TCRdb re-called the immunoSEQ multiplex PCR reads, giving one row per CDR3 protein. Of tens of thousands of distinct CDR3 sequences detected, approximately 93% appear once; the ten largest clones hold about 0.54%. The sequenced material came from CD8+ T cells from PBMCs. The origin of the receptors is a human donor in good health. The conserved cysteine and the conserved F or W are not part of the CDR3 here. A D gene is named only where the DNA matches it firmly.

v_call	j_call	d_call	cdr3_length	cdr3_aa
TRBV28	TRBJ2-3	.	12	ASSPDIGVDTQY
TRBV11-1	TRBJ2-5	.	12	ASSYRGAGKTQY
TRBV27	TRBJ2-7	TRBD2	15	ASSRPSGSGSSYEQY
TRBV3-1	TRBJ2-3	TRBD2	15	ASSQGLTSGRADTQY
TRBV7-9	TRBJ2-1	.	10	ASSLGAPEQF
TRBV29-1	TRBJ2-1	TRBD2	14	SVRGTREGAYNEQF
TRBV27	TRBJ1-4	TRBD1	13	ASSRQGGASEKLF
TRBV6-6	TRBJ2-5	.	12	ASSYSLGEETQY
TRBV29-1	TRBJ2-7	TRBD2	12	SVILAIGEYEQY
TRBV19	TRBJ1-5	.	12	ASSAFSSNQPQH
TRBV19	TRBJ2-3	TRBD2	16	ASTYPTQLAGATDTQY
TRBV4-1	TRBJ2-1	.	12	ASSPSQGYNEQF
TRBV10-3	TRBJ2-1	TRBD2	14	AISESIGRPYNEQF
TRBV20-1	TRBJ1-1	TRBD1	10	SADTGDTEAF
TRBV7-6	TRBJ2-1	TRBD2	12	ASSFSGRDNEQF
TRBV6-5	TRBJ2-4	.	10	ASIDLRGIQY
TRBV29-1	TRBJ2-7	TRBD1	11	SVVGTGTYEQY
TRBV9	TRBJ2-1	.	13	ASSVAGGFTNEQF
TRBV29-1	TRBJ2-1	.	10	SVESQAGEQF
TRBV5-6	TRBJ2-7	.	10	ASSLQNSEQY
TRBV28	TRBJ2-7	.	11	ASSLGGDDEQY
TRBV13	TRBJ1-5	.	14	ASSSGGARSNQPQH
TRBV5-1	TRBJ2-2	.	11	ASSNFNTGELF
TRBV29-1	TRBJ1-2	.	9	SVPGAYGYT
TRBV23-1	TRBJ2-7	.	8	ASGRFEQY
TRBV7-9	TRBJ2-7	TRBD2	13	ASSPGGGFPYEQY
TRBV7-9	TRBJ2-7	TRBD2	12	ASSPRGGTQEQY
TRBV24-1	TRBJ1-2	.	11	ATNVGVNYGYT
TRBV3-1	TRBJ2-2	.	15	ASSQVLPYSNTGELF
TRBV24-1	TRBJ2-5	.	10	ATRRSGETQY
TRBV5-6	TRBJ2-1	TRBD1	14	ASSLAGTGTYNEQF
TRBV4-1	TRBJ2-7	.	11	ASSHGGTHEQY
TRBV20-1	TRBJ1-5	.	13	SARDLSFSNQPQH
TRBV5-1	TRBJ2-5	.	13	ASSLDLGARETQY
TRBV20-1	TRBJ2-7	TRBD2	11	SAMTSGSGEQY
TRBV6-6	TRBJ2-7	.	9	ASAESYEQY
TRBV10-3	TRBJ2-7	TRBD2	12	AISPSGGTYEQY
TRBV5-1	TRBJ2-5	TRBD1	14	ASSFRGQGVQETQY
TRBV7-9	TRBJ2-3	.	13	ASSFGLREVDTQY
TRBV13	TRBJ2-7	.	12	ASSLLSESYEQY
TRBV29-1	TRBJ2-1	TRBD2	11	SVEASGYNEQF
TRBV29-1	TRBJ2-3	TRBD2	13	SVVAGVWVTDTQY
TRBV5-1	TRBJ2-5	TRBD1	14	ASSQGDRGLVETQY
TRBV7-6	TRBJ2-2	.	11	ASSLARTGELF
TRBV7-8	TRBJ2-7	.	9	ASSPLYEQY
TRBV13	TRBJ2-3	TRBD2	13	ASSPGLVSTDTQY
TRBV28	TRBJ2-7	.	13	ASSFVQGRDYEQY
TRBV6-6	TRBJ2-3	TRBD2	13	ASSGLAASTDTQY
TRBV6-4	TRBJ2-1	TRBD2	13	ASSDMAGGIHEQF
TRBV29-1	TRBJ2-5	.	12	SVDGQDEQETQY
TRBV28	TRBJ2-7	.	12	ASSSLASSYEQY
TRBV6-5	TRBJ2-7	.	13	ASSYHGGRTYEQY
TRBV29-1	TRBJ2-6	.	14	SVIRDDPPGANVLT
TRBV28	TRBJ2-7	.	12	ASTLRDSDYEQY
TRBV24-1	TRBJ2-1	.	14	ATSDFGREGFREQF
TRBV2	TRBJ2-7	.	12	ASSPRGGRDEQY
TRBV7-2	TRBJ2-7	TRBD1	12	ASSPGTGGLEQY
TRBV2	TRBJ1-5	.	14	ASSELTGYSNQPQH
TRBV3-1	TRBJ1-1	TRBD1	13	ASSQEGQTNTEAF
TRBV6-1	TRBJ1-5	.	14	ASSEARAGSNQPQH